This T cell receptor (beta chain) originates from a study of CD8+ T cells in alopecia areata. Findings and limits, study-wide: The study also sequences resident alphabeta T cells of normal skin in scalp samples.

Sequencing used cDNA as its template, made by extracting RNA and reverse transcribing it. Sequencing used immunoSEQ multiplex PCR; TCRdb keeps in-frame clones, though not all of them. The table includes around 270,000 clones, roughly 60% detected once. As for treatment: oral pan-JAK inhibitor, 5-10 mg twice daily. On this clone itself: The antigen is undetermined.

In germline, CDR1 is SNHLY, CDR2 FYNNEI. The V end was cut by 7 bases, the J end by 9 bases, with 21 bases between. The CDR3 is 14 amino acids. The sequence came from a human donor with alopecia areata. The J gene is TRBJ1-2, the V gene TRBV2; D unresolved. The material was CD4+ T cells sorted from blood, obtained at week 24, from a patient treated with tofacitinib. This CDR3 is CASTMDYLGVRYTF. For the CDR3, the DNA is TGTGCCAGCACCATGGACTATCTTGGCGTGCGCTACACCTTC.